This T cell receptor beta chain was documented in a study of blood T cell repertoires in COVID-19. Germline V CDR1 and CDR2: SGHTA, FQGNSA. This CDR3 region has 14 residues. The V end was cut by 3 bases, the J end by 5 bases, with 11 bases between. The repertoire was sequenced with immunoSEQ multiplex PCR; TCRdb's copy has only in-frame clones and lacks some. The sample shows roughly 81,000 clones, about 85% of them seen only once. Concerning this clone: The sample carries other DNA sequences with the same CDR3.

The V and J genes are TRBV7-2 and TRBJ1-5; D gene ambiguous. The sequence was obtained from a woman between 65 and 79 years old with acute or convalescent COVID-19. Sequences were obtained from peripheral blood. The CDR3 loop reads CASSFGGRDQPQHF. The DNA for the CDR3 is TGTGCCAGCAGCTTTGGAGGGCGCGATCAGCCCCAGCATTTT.